This T cell receptor beta chain was sequenced for a study of beta chain features in type 1 diabetes. Study-wide findings and caveats: TCRB CDR3 length was moderately but significantly reduced in all four CD4+ subsets of Type 1 diabetes patients.

Expressed TCRB transcripts were sequenced after all isolated RNA was converted to cDNA. Produced via immunoSEQ multiplex PCR; TCRdb's table is partial and in-frame only. Here the sample spans tens of thousands of clones, approximately 69% being singletons. This CDR3 contains 13 residues. The germline V gene has CDR1 GTSNPN and CDR2 SVGIG (reference sequence). The ends lost 0 bases at V and 4 bases at J; junction bases unmatched: 0. The table lists this clone with a few counts. Antigen unknown. The chain recombines TRBV30 with TRBJ1-5, with 7 bases identical to TRBD1. The specimen was Tregs from blood. The sequence derives from a young man with type 1 diabetes. The CDR3 is CAWSVQGNQPQHF. The CDR3 coding sequence is TGTGCCTGGAGTGTACAGGGGAATCAGCCCCAGCATTTT.